The 28 T cell receptor beta chains given below trace back to one sample, sequenced in a study of regulatory T cells in long-lasting Graves disease. Sequencing libraries for TCR beta were prepared with iRepertoire HTBI primers and Arm-PCR of CDR3 regions. TCRdb processed the multiplex PCR reads anew with MiXCR; each CDR3 protein has one entry. The data contain hundreds of thousands of distinct CDR3 sequences, 16% of them singletons. Time point defined: newly diagnosed GD, antithyroid drugs for less than 3 months. PBMC-derived RNA was used for the TCR library. These data also featured in a second study, about T cells in Graves' hyperthyroidism and ophthalmopathy.

The starting material was peripheral blood mononuclear cells (PBMCs), obtained at new diagnosis, from a patient treated with antithyroid drugs. These receptors came from a woman in her thirties with Graves disease.

The genes are TRBV9 and TRBJ1-3; D is possibly TRBD1 (5 bases). CDR1 and CDR2 from the germline V gene are SGDLS and YYNGEE. V lost 3 bases and J lost 4, with 14 bases in between. The length of the CDR3 is 15 residues. In nucleotides, the CDR3 is TGTGCCAGCAGCGCTCAGGGAGTCAGCGGAAACACCATATATTTT. Amino acid sequence: CASSAQGVSGNTIYF.

The table lists this clonotype with a count of one. The junction and the germline gene differ at one end; a read error may be behind it. The rearrangement joins TRBV13 to TRBJ2-1; no reliable D call. The CDR3 totals 14 residues. In germline, CDR1 is PRHDT, CDR2 FYEKMQ (reference sequence). The CDR3 DNA reads as TGCGCCAGCAGCCAAGCTGGGATCTACAATGAGCAGTTCTTC. It encodes CASSQAGIYNEQFF.

A remark on this clonotype: A read error may explain this, as a much larger clone is one base away. V gene TRBV28 combines with J gene TRBJ1-2; D call uncertain. This CDR3 region has 14 residues. Germline CDR1 is MDHEN and CDR2 is SYDVKM. The CDR3 sequence: CASSLLLNSYGYAF. CDR3 DNA sequence: TGTGCCAGCAGTTTACTCCTCAACTCCTATGGCTACGCCTTC.

The genes are TRBV5-1 and TRBJ1-6; 10 bases map to TRBD1. Germline V gene lookup returns CDR1 SGHRS and CDR2 YFSETQ. This CDR3 is 15 amino acids long. V was clipped by 4 bases and J by 7 bases; unmatched bases: 5. The CDR3 reads CASSLGQGRNSPLHF. CDR3 nucleotide sequence: TGCGCCAGCAGCCTGGGACAGGGGCGGAATTCACCCCTCCACTTT.

This clonotype was counted at least ten times. The chain is built from TRBV4-1 and TRBJ1-1; 8 bases line up with TRBD1. J gave up 2 bases and V 3 bases, and 5 bases lay outside the gene matches. Germline values: CDR1 MGHRA, CDR2 YSYEKL. There are 15 residues in the CDR3. CDR3 in amino acids: CASSHAGTGNTEAFF. CDR3 nucleotide sequence: TGCGCCAGCAGCCACGCCGGGACAGGAAACACTGAAGCTTTCTTT.

A remark on this clonotype: A read error may explain this, as a much larger clone is one base away. This chain joins TRBV20-1 and TRBJ2-3, with 11 bases fitting TRBD2. Unmatched junction bases numbered 12, after V lost 3 bases and J lost 7 bases. CDR1 is DFQATT, CDR2 SNEGSKA, per germline (reference sequence). This CDR3 region has 16 residues. The CDR3 reads CSARKGLAGGPYTQYF. The DNA of the CDR3 is TGCAGTGCTAGGAAGGGATTAGCGGGAGGGCCGTATACGCAGTATTTT.

This clonotype occurred many times. The chain carries TRBV28 and TRBJ2-7, with D hard to call. CDR1 and CDR2 (germline): MDHEN, SYDVKM. The CDR3 has 13 residues. Trimming removed 1 base from V and 2 bases from J, with 6 bases in between. DNA for the CDR3: TGTGCCAGCAGTTTATCCCATACCTACGAGCAGTACTTC. Translation: CASSLSHTYEQYF.

In its sample, this clonotype was seen many times. The rearrangement joins TRBV5-4 to TRBJ2-1; no clear D. CDR1 is SGHNT and CDR2 is YYREEE in the germline V gene (reference sequence). V was clipped by 1 base and J by 4 bases, with 9 bases between them. The CDR3 extends over 14 amino acids. As DNA, the CDR3 is TGTGCCAGCAGCTTGTATCTGGGGTACAATGAGCAGTTCTTC. Its protein product is CASSLYLGYNEQFF.

This clonotype occurred many times. The chain recombines TRBV9 with TRBJ2-7, with 8 bases fitting TRBD2. CDR1 is SGDLS and CDR2 is YYNGEE in the germline V gene. V was clipped by 3 bases and J by 4 bases; unmatched bases: 6. This CDR3 is 14 amino acids long. For the CDR3, the DNA is TGTGCCAGCAGCGCCGGACTAGCTCTGTACGAGCAGTACTTC. It yields the protein CASSAGLALYEQYF.

This clonotype has at least ten counts. The rearrangement joins TRBV2 to TRBJ2-1, with 9 bases fitting TRBD2. V dropped 6 bases and J dropped 4; count of bases not matched to a gene: 7. The CDR3 is 15 amino acids. CDR1 is SNHLY, CDR2 FYNNEI, per germline. Written as DNA, the CDR3 is TGTGCCAGCAGGCTGACTAGCGGCCGTTACAATGAGCAGTTCTTC. Amino acids: CASRLTSGRYNEQFF.

V is TRBV28 and J is TRBJ2-1; 13 bases align to TRBD2. CDR1 and CDR2 (germline): MDHEN, SYDVKM. The CDR3 length is 16 residues. V lost 7 bases to trimming and J lost 5 bases; unmatched junction nucleotides: 8. As DNA, the CDR3 is TGTGCCAGCACTGCCCGGACTAGCGGGAGTGACAATGAGCAGTTCTTC. Amino acid sequence: CASTARTSGSDNEQFF.

This clonotype has more than one count but fewer than ten. The CDR3 sequence is CASSLKVSGANVLTF. Here the CDR3 DNA reads TGTGCCAGCAGTTTGAAGGTCTCTGGGGCCAACGTCCTGACTTTC. The V and J genes are TRBV27 and TRBJ2-6; D call uncertain. The CDR3 contains 15 residues. In germline, CDR1 is MNHEY, CDR2 SMNVEV (reference sequence). The V and J ends lost 3 bases and 0 bases respectively, with 6 bases between them.

This clonotype was found a few times. The chain employs TRBV15 and TRBJ2-1, with D perhaps TRBD2 (7 bases). V dropped 5 bases and J dropped 7 bases, with 15 bases sitting between them. The CDR3 is 14 residues long. CDR1 LNHNV and CDR2 YYDKDF come from the germline V gene (reference sequence). The CDR3 protein is CATSGGGSLNEQFF. The DNA for the CDR3 is TGTGCCACCAGCGGGGGCGGGAGTTTAAATGAGCAGTTCTTC.

This clonotype was counted at least ten times. CDR3 nucleotides: TGTGCCAGCAGTCTAACGCCCACTGGGGCCAACGTCCTGACTTTC. This gives the protein CASSLTPTGANVLTF. The chain links TRBV11-2 to TRBJ2-6, with D hard to call. The CDR3 runs 15 residues. Germline CDR1 and CDR2: SGHAT and FQNNGV. Trimming removed 6 bases at V and 2 bases at J, with 11 bases between.

V and J are TRBV2 and TRBJ2-1, with 12 bases lining up with TRBD2. The closer fit of TRBJ2-3 to the DNA end suggests the J call may be wrong. CDR1 and CDR2 from the germline V gene are SNHLY and FYNNEI. The CDR3 runs to 20 residues. The CDR3 protein is CASSYTQPLAGGLMTDTQYF. CDR3 coding DNA: TGTGCCAGCAGCTACACCCAACCTCTAGCGGGAGGGCTAATGACAGATACGCAGTATTTT.

This clonotype was counted at least ten times. In DNA form, the CDR3 reads TGCGCCAGCAGCTTGACGGGAGTATCTTACAATGAGCAGTTCTTC. Amino acids: CASSLTGVSYNEQFF. This chain uses TRBV5-1 with TRBJ2-1; possibly TRBD2 for D (6 bases). The CDR3 is 15 amino acids. Germline V gene sequence: CDR1 SGHRS, CDR2 YFSETQ. Trimming stripped 1 base from V and 4 bases from J, with 12 bases between.

The table lists this clonotype with many counts. The rearrangement uses TRBV7-2 and TRBJ1-2; D gene unclear. Trimming pared 4 bases from V and 3 bases from J, leaving 9 bases between. CDR1 and CDR2 from the germline V gene are SGHTA and FQGNSA. The CDR3 spans 13 residues. CDR3 DNA sequence: TGTGCCAGCAGCTCCGGCCGGTACTATGGCTACACCTTC. This sequence encodes CASSSGRYYGYTF. Combining the CDR3 with reference TRBV7-2 and TRBJ1-2 gives the whole variable domain GAGVSQSPSNKVTEKGKDVELRCDPISGHTALYWYRQSLGQGLEFLIYFQGNSAPDKSGLPSDRFSAERTGGSVSTLTIQRTQQEDSAVYLCASSSGRYYGYTFGSGTRLTVV.

Comments on this clonotype: This may stem from a read error, because a much larger clone lies one nucleotide away. This chain links TRBV28 with TRBJ2-7; D unresolved. Germline V gene sequence: CDR1 MDHEN, CDR2 SYDVKM. The CDR3 runs 14 residues. The CDR3 region has the DNA TGTGCCAGCAGTTCCCTACGGATACCAGGCGAGCGGTACTTC. Protein: CASSSLRIPGERYF. Combining the CDR3 with reference TRBV28 and TRBJ2-7 gives the whole variable domain DVKVTQSSRYLVKRTGEKVFLECVQDMDHENMFWYRQDPGLGLRLIYFSYDVKMKEKGDIPEGYSVSREKKERFSLILESASTNQTSMYLCASSSLRIPGERYFGPGTRLTVT.

A note on this clonotype: This could be a read error, since a much larger clone is one nucleotide away. Without the conserved terminal phenylalanine or tryptophan, this CDR3 likely stems from a read error. This sequence joins TRBV11-2 and TRBJ1-2; 8 bases map to TRBD1. The CDR3 runs to 12 residues. The V and J ends lost 5 bases and 6 bases, in that order; junction bases with no gene match: 2. The V gene's germline CDR1 is SGHAT and CDR2 FQNNGV. CDR3 region: CASSQTGDGYTL. CDR3 coding DNA: TGTGCCAGCAGCCAGACAGGGGATGGCTACACCCTC.

This clonotype was counted many times. V is TRBV7-2 and J is TRBJ2-1, with TRBD2 identical over 15 bases. This CDR3 is 20 amino acids long. Germline CDR1 SGHTA, CDR2 FQGNSA. V was clipped by 5 bases and J by 0 bases; unmatched bases: 11. CDR3 residues: CASSSWGLAGGSTSYNEQFF. In DNA form, the CDR3 reads TGTGCCAGCAGCAGCTGGGGACTAGCGGGAGGATCTACCTCCTACAATGAGCAGTTCTTC.

This clonotype showed up many times. The J gene is TRBJ2-7, the V gene TRBV6-1, with a tentative D call TRBD1 (5 bases). Germline values: CDR1 MNHNS, CDR2 SASEGT. The CDR3 contains 13 residues. V lost 8 bases and J lost 0, with 11 bases in between. DNA for the CDR3: TGTGCCAGCGGGGCGACCCCCTCCTACGAGCAGTACTTC. Its protein is CASGATPSYEQYF.

This clonotype was seen ten or more times. The chain uses TRBV12-3 or TRBV12-4 and TRBJ1-2, with a tentative D call TRBD1 (5 bases). The germline V and J ends were trimmed by 2 bases and 3 bases, with 19 bases remaining between them. The CDR3 has 17 residues. The CDR3 loop reads CASSLKSRPGRYYGYTF. The CDR3 bases are TGTGCCAGCAGTTTAAAGTCCCGTCCAGGGCGCTACTATGGCTACACCTTC.

This clonotype was seen more than once but under ten times. One end of the junction varies from germline; a read error may be responsible. The chain employs TRBV18 and TRBJ1-1; 8 positions match TRBD1. CDR1 and CDR2 (germline): KGHSH, LQKENI. This CDR3 is built from 16 residues. CDR3: CASSPDRQGLNTEALF. Here the CDR3 DNA reads TGTGCCAGCTCACCCGACAGACAGGGGTTGAACACTGAAGCTCTCTTT.

This clonotype was counted many times. The chain uses TRBV6-1 and TRBJ2-3, with D possibly matching TRBD1 (6 bases). The CDR3 runs 12 residues. The V and J ends lost 3 bases and 6 bases respectively, with 7 bases between them. Germline V gene lookup returns CDR1 MNHNS and CDR2 SASEGT. For the CDR3, the DNA is TGTGCCAGCAGTGACAGGGGCGATACGCAGTATTTT. The encoded protein is CASSDRGDTQYF.

The chain combines TRBV27 with TRBJ2-7; tentatively, D is TRBD2 (6 bases). The CDR3 extends over 17 amino acids. CDR1 is MNHEY and CDR2 is SMNVEV in the germline V gene (reference sequence). Trimming took 5 bases from V and 2 from J, leaving 22 bases between them. As DNA, the CDR3 is TGTGCCAGCAGTCCTCTGACTAGATCTTACGTACCCTACGAGCAGTACTTC. Translated: CASSPLTRSYVPYEQYF.

This clonotype was counted at least ten times. CDR3 nucleotides: TGCAGTGCTAGGGGTGCCGGGGATGAGCAGTTCTTC. Translated, it gives CSARGAGDEQFF. The chain joins TRBV20-1 to TRBJ2-1; D may be TRBD2 (5 bases). V shed 3 bases and J shed 8 bases, with 11 bases lying between them. This CDR3 is built from 12 residues. Germline values: CDR1 DFQATT, CDR2 SNEGSKA (reference sequence).

This clonotype appeared a few times. This sequence joins TRBV4-1 and TRBJ2-5; 8 bases map to TRBD1. J lost 1 base, V lost 4 bases, and 5 bases had no gene match. The CDR3 has 15 residues. The germline gives CDR1 MGHRA, CDR2 YSYEKL. This CDR3 reads CASSLSRGLQETQYF. The CDR3 DNA sequence: TGCGCCAGCAGCCTCTCCAGGGGGCTCCAAGAGACCCAGTACTTC.

This clonotype was seen many times. CDR3 DNA sequence: TGTGCCACCAGCGGGGACTCTACTAATGAAAAACTGTTTTTT. Its protein is CATSGDSTNEKLFF. The chain recombines TRBV15 with TRBJ1-4, with D tentatively TRBD1 (5 bases). There are 14 residues in the CDR3. V was cut by 5 bases and J by 2 bases, with 9 bases left in between. The V gene's germline CDR1 is LNHNV and CDR2 YYDKDF (reference sequence).